This T cell receptor beta chain appears in the sequencing data of a study of cytomegalovirus exposure and HLA in healthy donors. In the study overall: Findings of an earlier analysis included some 120 million unique TCR beta sequences from 200 million or so T cells. Genotyping showed roughly 83% of over 350 donors falling in the Caucasian-associated ancestry cluster.

Primers: 60 Vbeta forward and 13 Jbeta reverse. In the authors' workflow: An analysis performed later counted 60 million to 90 million unique TCR beta chains (approximately 10 million of them shared). Method: immunoSEQ multiplex PCR; TCRdb's copy keeps in-frame clones and lacks some. V and J calls and clone size are given by that table; D and trimming were obtained from the DNA. This sample has some 170,000 clones, with 75% to 90% found just once. The length of the CDR3 is 10 residues. Sequencing was done on a sample of PBMCs. The chain links TRBV21-1 to TRBJ2-7; no check of the table's D call, TRBD1, against the DNA was made. TRBV21-1 is deemed a pseudogene. This clonotype was sampled from a girl between 2 and 10 years old in good health and CMV-seropositive. This CDR3 reads CASPTYEQYF. CDR3 nucleotides: TGTGCCAGTCCCACCTACGAGCAGTACTTC.